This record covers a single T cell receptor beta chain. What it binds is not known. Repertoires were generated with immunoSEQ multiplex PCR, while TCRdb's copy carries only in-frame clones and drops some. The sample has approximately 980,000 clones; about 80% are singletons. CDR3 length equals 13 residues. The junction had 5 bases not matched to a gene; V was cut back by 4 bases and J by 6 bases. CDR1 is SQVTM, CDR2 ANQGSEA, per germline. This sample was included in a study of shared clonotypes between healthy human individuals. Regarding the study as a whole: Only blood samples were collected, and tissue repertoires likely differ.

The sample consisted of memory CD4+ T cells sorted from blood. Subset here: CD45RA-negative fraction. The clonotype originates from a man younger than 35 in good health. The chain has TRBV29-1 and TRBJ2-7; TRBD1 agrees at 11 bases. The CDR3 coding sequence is TGCAGCGTTGTACCCGGGACAGGGGGCGAGCAGTACTTC. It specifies CSVVPGTGGEQYF.